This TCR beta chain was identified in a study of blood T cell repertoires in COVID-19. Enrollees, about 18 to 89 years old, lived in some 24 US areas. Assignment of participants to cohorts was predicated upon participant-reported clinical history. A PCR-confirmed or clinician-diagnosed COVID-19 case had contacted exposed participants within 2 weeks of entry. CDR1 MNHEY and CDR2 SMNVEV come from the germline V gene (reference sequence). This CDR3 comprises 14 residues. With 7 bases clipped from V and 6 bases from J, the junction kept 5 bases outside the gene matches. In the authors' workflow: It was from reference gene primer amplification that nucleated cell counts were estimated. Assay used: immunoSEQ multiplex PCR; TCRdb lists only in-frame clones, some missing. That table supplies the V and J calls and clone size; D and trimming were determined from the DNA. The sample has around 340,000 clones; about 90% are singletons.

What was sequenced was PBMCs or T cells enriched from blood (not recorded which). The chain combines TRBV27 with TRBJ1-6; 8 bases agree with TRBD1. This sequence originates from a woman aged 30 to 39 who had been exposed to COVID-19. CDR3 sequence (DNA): TGTGCCAGCACCTCAGGACAGGGTAATTCACCCCTCCACTTT. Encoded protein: CASTSGQGNSPLHF.